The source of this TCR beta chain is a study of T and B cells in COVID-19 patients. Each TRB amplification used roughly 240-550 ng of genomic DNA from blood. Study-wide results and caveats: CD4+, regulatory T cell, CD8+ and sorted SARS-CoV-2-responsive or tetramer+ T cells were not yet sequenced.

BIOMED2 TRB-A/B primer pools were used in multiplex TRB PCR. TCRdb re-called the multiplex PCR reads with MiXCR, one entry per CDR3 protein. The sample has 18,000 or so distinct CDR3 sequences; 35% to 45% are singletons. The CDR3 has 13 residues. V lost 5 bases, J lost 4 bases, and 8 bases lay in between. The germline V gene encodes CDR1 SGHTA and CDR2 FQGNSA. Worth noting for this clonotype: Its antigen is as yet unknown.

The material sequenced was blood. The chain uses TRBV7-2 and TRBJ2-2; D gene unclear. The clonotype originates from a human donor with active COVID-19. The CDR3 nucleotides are TGTGCCAGCAGCCCCGCGGCCACCGGGGAGCTGTTTTTT. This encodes CASSPAATGELFF.